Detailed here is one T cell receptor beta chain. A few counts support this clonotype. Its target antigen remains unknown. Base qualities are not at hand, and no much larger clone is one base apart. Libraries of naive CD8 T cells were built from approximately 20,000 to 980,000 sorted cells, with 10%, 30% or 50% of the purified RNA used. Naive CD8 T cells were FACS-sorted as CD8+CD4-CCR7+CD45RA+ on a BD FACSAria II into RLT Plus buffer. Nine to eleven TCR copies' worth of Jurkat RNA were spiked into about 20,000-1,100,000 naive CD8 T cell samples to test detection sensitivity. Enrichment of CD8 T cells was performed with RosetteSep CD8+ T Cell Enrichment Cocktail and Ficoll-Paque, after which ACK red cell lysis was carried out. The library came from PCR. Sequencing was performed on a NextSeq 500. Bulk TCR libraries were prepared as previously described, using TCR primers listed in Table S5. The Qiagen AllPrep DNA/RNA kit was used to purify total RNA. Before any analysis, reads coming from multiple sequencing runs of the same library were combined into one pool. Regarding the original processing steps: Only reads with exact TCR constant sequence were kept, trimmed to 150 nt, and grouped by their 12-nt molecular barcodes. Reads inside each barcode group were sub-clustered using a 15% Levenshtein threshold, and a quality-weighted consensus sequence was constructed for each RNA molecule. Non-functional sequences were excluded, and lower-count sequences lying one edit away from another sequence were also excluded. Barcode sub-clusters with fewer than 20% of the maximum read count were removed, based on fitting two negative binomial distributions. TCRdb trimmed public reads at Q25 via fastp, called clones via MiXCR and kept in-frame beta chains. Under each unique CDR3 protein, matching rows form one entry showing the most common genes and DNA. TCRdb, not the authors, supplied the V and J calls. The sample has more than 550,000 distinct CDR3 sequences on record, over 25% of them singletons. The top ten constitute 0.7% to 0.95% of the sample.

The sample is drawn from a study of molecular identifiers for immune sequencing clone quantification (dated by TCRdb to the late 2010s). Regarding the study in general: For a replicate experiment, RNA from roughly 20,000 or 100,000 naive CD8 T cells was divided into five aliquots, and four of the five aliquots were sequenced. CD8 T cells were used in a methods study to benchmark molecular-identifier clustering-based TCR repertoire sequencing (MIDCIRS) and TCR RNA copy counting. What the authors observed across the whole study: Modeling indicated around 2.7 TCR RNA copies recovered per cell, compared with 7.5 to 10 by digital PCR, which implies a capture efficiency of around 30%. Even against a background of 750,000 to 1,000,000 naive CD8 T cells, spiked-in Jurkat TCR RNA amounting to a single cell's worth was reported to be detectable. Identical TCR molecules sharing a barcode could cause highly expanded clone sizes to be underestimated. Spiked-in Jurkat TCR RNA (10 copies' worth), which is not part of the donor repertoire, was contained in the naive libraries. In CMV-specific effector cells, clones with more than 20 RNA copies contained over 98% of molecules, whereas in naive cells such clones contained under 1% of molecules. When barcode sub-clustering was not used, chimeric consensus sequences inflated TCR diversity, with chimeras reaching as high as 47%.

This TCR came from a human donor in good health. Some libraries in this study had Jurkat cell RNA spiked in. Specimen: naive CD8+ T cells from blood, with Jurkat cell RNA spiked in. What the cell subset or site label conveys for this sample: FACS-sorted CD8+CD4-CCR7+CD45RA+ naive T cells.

Read as DNA, the sequence is TGCGCCAGCAGCTTGGAAGACAGGGTGGCCTATGGCTACACCTTC. It codes for CASSLEDRVAYGYTF. The chain is assembled from TRBV5-1 and TRBJ1-2; TRBD1 matches 7 bases in the middle. From its cysteine to its phenylalanine, the CDR3 spans 15 amino acids. The kept DNA is CDR3 alone, 45 bases in frame from the first base. The germline V gene yields SGHRS for CDR1 and YFSETQ for CDR2. Compared with germline, V lacks 0 bases and J lacks 4 bases; bases without a gene match: 6.